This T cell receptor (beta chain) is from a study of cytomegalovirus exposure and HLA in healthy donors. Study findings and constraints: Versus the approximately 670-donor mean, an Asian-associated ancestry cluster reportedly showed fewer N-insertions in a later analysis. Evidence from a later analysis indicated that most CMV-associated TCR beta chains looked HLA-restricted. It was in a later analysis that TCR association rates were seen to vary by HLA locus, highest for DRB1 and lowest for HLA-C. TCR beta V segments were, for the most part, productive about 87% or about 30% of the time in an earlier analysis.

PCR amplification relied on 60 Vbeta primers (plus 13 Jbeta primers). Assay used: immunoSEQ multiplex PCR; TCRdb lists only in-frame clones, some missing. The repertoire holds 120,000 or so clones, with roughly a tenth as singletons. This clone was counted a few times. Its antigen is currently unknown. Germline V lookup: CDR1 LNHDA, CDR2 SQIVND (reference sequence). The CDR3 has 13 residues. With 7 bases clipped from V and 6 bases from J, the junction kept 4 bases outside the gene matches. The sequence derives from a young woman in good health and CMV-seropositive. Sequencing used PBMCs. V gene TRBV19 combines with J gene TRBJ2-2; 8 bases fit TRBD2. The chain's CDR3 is CASNYGRAGELFF. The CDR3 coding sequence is TGTGCCAGTAATTACGGGAGGGCCGGGGAGCTGTTTTTT.